This T cell receptor beta chain was sequenced during a study of blood T cell repertoires in COVID-19. Study overall: COVID-19 samples from acute and convalescent phases originated in the United States, Italy and Spain. Sources were T cells, B-cell-depleted T cells, or PBMCs; the material itself was cDNA or gDNA.

Methods used by the authors: Amplification of reference gene primers was used by the study to estimate nucleated cell counts. Produced via immunoSEQ multiplex PCR; TCRdb's table is partial and in-frame only. The DNA gave D and trimming, while V, J and clone size come from that table. The sample comprises under 300,000 clones, roughly 85% of which are singletons, and about 4.5% rests with the top ten. CDR3 length: 14 residues. The V end was cut by 4 bases, the J end by 2 bases, with 11 bases between. Per germline, CDR1 SGHRS and CDR2 YFSETQ. This receptor was taken from a man in his 60s who had recovered from COVID-19. Sequences were obtained from peripheral blood. The chain has TRBV5-1 and TRBJ2-3, with unresolved D. DNA for the CDR3: TGCGCCAGCAGCCCGGAACAGCTCACAGATACGCAGTATTTT. This translates into CASSPEQLTDTQYF.